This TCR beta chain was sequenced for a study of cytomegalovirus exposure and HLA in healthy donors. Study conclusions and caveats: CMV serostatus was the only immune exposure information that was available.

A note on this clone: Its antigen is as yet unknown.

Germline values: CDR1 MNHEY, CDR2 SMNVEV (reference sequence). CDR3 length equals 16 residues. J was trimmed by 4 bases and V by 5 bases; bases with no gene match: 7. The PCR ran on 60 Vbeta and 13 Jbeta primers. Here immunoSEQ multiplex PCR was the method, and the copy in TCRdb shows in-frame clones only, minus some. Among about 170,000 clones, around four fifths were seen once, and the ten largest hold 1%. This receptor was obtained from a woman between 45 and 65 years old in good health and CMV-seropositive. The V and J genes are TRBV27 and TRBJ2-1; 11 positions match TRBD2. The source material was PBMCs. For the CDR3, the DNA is TGTGCCAGCAGTGAACCGGGACTAGCGGAATACAATGAGCAGTTCTTC. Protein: CASSEPGLAEYNEQFF.